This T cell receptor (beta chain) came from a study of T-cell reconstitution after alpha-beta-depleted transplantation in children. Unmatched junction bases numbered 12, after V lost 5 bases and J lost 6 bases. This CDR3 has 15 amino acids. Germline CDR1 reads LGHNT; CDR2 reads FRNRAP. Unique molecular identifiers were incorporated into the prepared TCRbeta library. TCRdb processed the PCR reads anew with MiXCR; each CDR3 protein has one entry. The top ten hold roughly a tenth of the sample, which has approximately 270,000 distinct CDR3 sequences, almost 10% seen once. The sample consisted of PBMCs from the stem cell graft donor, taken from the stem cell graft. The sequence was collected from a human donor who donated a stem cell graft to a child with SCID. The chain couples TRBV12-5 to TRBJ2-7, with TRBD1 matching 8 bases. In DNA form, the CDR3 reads TGTGCTAGTGGTCCCTTGACAGGGGCCGCCAGCGAGCAGTACTTC. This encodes CASGPLTGAASEQYF.